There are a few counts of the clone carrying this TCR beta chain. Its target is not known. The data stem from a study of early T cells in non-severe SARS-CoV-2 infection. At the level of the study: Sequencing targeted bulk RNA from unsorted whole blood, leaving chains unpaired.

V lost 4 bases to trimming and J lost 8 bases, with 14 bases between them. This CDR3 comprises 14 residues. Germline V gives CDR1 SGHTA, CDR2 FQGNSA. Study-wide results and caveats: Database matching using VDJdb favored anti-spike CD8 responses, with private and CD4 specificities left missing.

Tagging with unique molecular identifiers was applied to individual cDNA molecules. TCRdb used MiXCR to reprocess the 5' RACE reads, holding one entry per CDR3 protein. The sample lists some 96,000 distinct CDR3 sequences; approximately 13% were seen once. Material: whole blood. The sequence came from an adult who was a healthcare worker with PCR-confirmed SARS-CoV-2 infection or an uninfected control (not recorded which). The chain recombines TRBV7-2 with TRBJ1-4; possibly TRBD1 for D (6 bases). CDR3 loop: CASSSGGLGEKLFF. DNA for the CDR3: TGTGCCAGCAGCTCCGGGGGGCTAGGGGAAAAACTGTTTTTT.